This TCR beta chain was identified in a study of T cell repertoires in cytomegalovirus infection. Study-level information: Public TCR beta signatures were indicative of both CMV infection and a matching HLA type.

The CDR3 totals 17 residues. The V gene end was trimmed by 3 bases and the J gene end by 1 base; junction bases not matched to a gene: 7. Germline assignment: CDR1 KGHSH and CDR2 LQKENI. A single record per CDR3 protein comes from TCRdb applying MiXCR to the reads. The repertoire holds 150,000 to 200,000 distinct CDR3 sequences, with about 15% as singletons. This TCR was recovered from a human donor in good health (CMV status not recorded). Some clones in this sample may be carry-over from other donors' samples. Material: PBMCs. The V gene is TRBV18, the J gene TRBJ2-1; 9 positions agree with TRBD2. The CDR3 region is CASSPFGGGASYNEQFF. As DNA, the CDR3 is TGTGCCAGCTCACCCTTCGGCGGGGGGGCGTCCTACAATGAGCAGTTCTTC.